Described below is a single T cell receptor beta chain sequence and its context. Its antigen is not identified. Reverse transcription of around 500 ng total RNA with a constant-region primer produced TCR beta cDNA. A slightly modified ARM-PCR protocol with three nested multiplex PCR rounds produced these TCR beta libraries. Use of TRBV1-TRBV30 forward primers with a C-beta reverse primer characterized the first two PCR rounds, which lasted roughly 9 cycles each. TCRdb reanalysed the multiplex PCR reads using MiXCR and keeps one entry per CDR3 protein. Here the sample spans roughly 100,000 distinct CDR3 sequences, 69% being singletons. Without any cell sorting, roughly 20-32 mg of bulk tissue yielded co-extracted RNA and DNA. This sample was taken from a study of tumor-infiltrating lymphocytes in primary liver carcinoma. Germline assignment: CDR1 MDHEN and CDR2 SYDVKM. The CDR3 totals 13 residues. The ends were cut back, 8 bases at V and 8 bases at J, with 13 bases in the middle.

Study results and caveats: About 7.5-24% of top clones, no more, were shared by all five regions. Among the pair types, tumor region pairs showed more overlap than tumor-adjacent and tumor-blood pairs.

This sequence originates from an older woman with primary liver carcinoma and hepatitis B virus infection. The chain is built from TRBV28 and TRBJ1-6, with TRBD1 as a possible D gene (5 bases). The sample consisted of liver tumor tissue from sampling region 5. Subset in this sample: tumor region T5, tumor centre. CDR3 nucleotides: TGTGCCAGCCGGGGGGATTTATATTCACCCCTCCACTTT. Its translation is CASRGDLYSPLHF.